Below are 6 T cell receptor beta chains sequenced from a single sample in a study of post-analysis software for immune sequencing data. Study observations and caveats: Elevated frequency relative to controls characterized four or five TRBV segments in patients, TRBV5-6, TRBV5-1 and TRBV20-1 among them.

Libraries were made from TCR beta cDNA, and they carried unique molecular identifiers. MiXCR, applied by TCRdb to the PCR reads, yields one record per CDR3 protein. This table holds about 380,000 distinct CDR3 sequences, roughly 36% found once. For these TCRs, the target antigens are not known. The sample taken for sequencing was blood. The origin of the receptors is a girl between 10 and 17 years old with multiple sclerosis.

The CDR3 loop reads CASSLPDIGYGYTF. The DNA of the CDR3 is TGTGCCAGCAGCCTACCGGACATCGGGTATGGCTACACCTTC. This chain joins TRBV7-9 and TRBJ1-2, with D perhaps matching TRBD1 (5 bases). Germline V lookup: CDR1 SEHNR, CDR2 FQNEAQ (reference sequence). The V and J ends lost 5 bases and 5 bases respectively, with 15 bases between them. CDR3 length equals 14 residues.

This clonotype showed up just a few times. This chain connects TRBV28 to TRBJ2-3, with D hard to call. The CDR3 has 13 residues. Germline V gene lookup returns CDR1 MDHEN and CDR2 SYDVKM. V lost 6 bases and J 6 bases, leaving 13 bases between the germline ends. CDR3 coding DNA: TGTGCCAGCAGCCCCCGATCCGGGGATACGCAGTATTTT. It yields the protein CASSPRSGDTQYF.

This clonotype was seen just once. This rearrangement joins TRBV20-1 to TRBJ2-3; either TRBD1 or TRBD2 may fit D (5 bases each). CDR3 size: 15 residues. Germline V gene lookup returns CDR1 DFQATT and CDR2 SNEGSKA (reference sequence). Deletions cut 6 bases from V and 2 bases from J, with 18 bases between. In DNA, the CDR3 is TGCAGTGCGCCCCCGGGACCAGTCTCCACAGATACGCAGTATTTT. Amino acid sequence: CSAPPGPVSTDTQYF.

V and J are TRBV6-5 and TRBJ2-3; D is possibly TRBD2 (5 bases). The CDR3 runs 14 residues. Deletions cut 2 bases from V and 2 bases from J, with 8 bases between. The germline V gene has CDR1 MNHEY and CDR2 SVGAGI. The CDR3 spells CASSYGEITDTQYF. CDR3 DNA: TGTGCCAGCAGTTACGGGGAGATCACAGATACGCAGTATTTT.

In this sample, this clonotype turned up many times. This chain uses TRBV5-1 with TRBJ2-5; D may be TRBD1 (6 bases). Germline CDR1 SGHRS, CDR2 YFSETQ. Trimming shortened V by 0 bases and J by 4 bases, and 10 bases separated the two germline ends. CDR3 length: 14 amino acids. In DNA, the CDR3 is TGCGCCAGCAGCTTGGCCGTAGGGGGAGAGACCCAGTACTTC. This encodes CASSLAVGGETQYF.

This clonotype appeared a few times. V and J are TRBV5-1 and TRBJ1-5; unclear D gene. This CDR3 is built from 16 residues. Trimming took off 3 bases at V and 4 bases at J, with 17 bases between the two ends. CDR1 and CDR2 (germline): SGHRS, YFSETQ. CDR3 loop: CASSSGDFIENQPQHF. CDR3 coding DNA: TGCGCCAGCAGCTCGGGCGACTTTATCGAGAATCAGCCCCAGCATTTT.